This T cell receptor (beta chain) is from a study of T-cell memory formation after mild COVID-19 (dated by TCRdb to the early 2020s). Regarding the complete study: Most TCR sequence clusters were specific to one of the two donors. In a couple of donors, T-cell clones that expanded and contracted after mild COVID-19 were followed by sequencing TCRalpha and TCRbeta repertoires longitudinally. The cohort comprised two young, previously healthy adult volunteers, one female and one male. Findings and caveats that apply to the study as a whole: Only two mild cases were covered by the study, and larger cohorts that include severe cases with pre-infection samples were considered necessary. Some responding clones were detected in pre-infection memory, which suggested that pre-existing cross-reactive memory T cells had joined the SARS-CoV-2 response. Whether the second-wave clones peaking on day 37 were SARS-CoV-2 specific was not confirmed. Contracting CD4+ clones turned up mainly in the CM and EM memory subsets, whereas EMRA was where CD8+ clones were enriched. From day 15 to 85, contracting clones showed balanced CD4/CD8 phenotypes, whereas a second wave of clones that expanded from day 15 to 37 leaned towards CD4+.

A remark on this clonotype: Its antigen target is currently unknown. Base qualities are not provided; no much larger clone lies one nucleotide away.

Reading the germline V gene gives CDR1 LGHNA and CDR2 YSLEER. The CDR3, from cysteine to phenylalanine, totals 14 residues. Just CDR3 DNA is preserved here, 42 bases in frame from base 1. The V end loses 0 bases and the J end loses 8 bases, and a stretch of 11 bases separates them. Ficoll-Paque density gradient centrifugation was the method used to isolate PBMCs. The sequencing machine was an Illumina NovaSeq 6000. TCRalpha and TCRbeta cDNA libraries were built by 5'RACE with constant-segment primers, adding sample barcodes and unique molecular identifiers. Trizol reagent was used to extract RNA from every sample. The libraries were amplified in two PCR steps, and the second step added a second sample barcode and Illumina TruSeq adapters. Sequencing of the libraries was done on an Illumina NovaSeq, producing 2 x 150 bp paired-end reads. The published analysis was carried out like this. With migec v1.2.7, reads were demultiplexed and then collapsed into UMI-guided consensus sequences. With mixcr v2.1.11, UMI consensuses were aligned to TRA and TRB V and J templates and assembled into clonotypes. A clonotype was counted as expanded or contracted only if both edgeR and NoisET called the change significant, with noise models trained on biological replicates. For edgeR calls, the cutoffs were a false discovery rate-adjusted p below 0.01 and a log2 fold-change threshold of 1. PCA with hierarchical clustering of max-normalized trajectories of the 1000 most abundant clonotypes was used as exploratory dynamics analysis. Separately sequenced CD4+ and CD8+ repertoires were used to assign a CD4 or CD8 phenotype to each responding clone. Starting from the raw public reads, TCRdb applied fastp trimming at Q25, assembled clones with MiXCR and retained in-frame beta chains. Rows are unified per CDR3 protein, each entry keeping the most common DNA and genes. The V and J calls here are based on TCRdb, not the publication. Recorded for this sample are a few hundred thousand distinct CDR3 sequences; less than 25% of them occurred a single time. In total, the top ten clones hold around 9.2% of the sample.

The V and J segments used are TRBV4-3 and TRBJ2-1; the D gene assignment is ambiguous. Sequenced sample: PBMCs or a T cell subset sorted from them (not recorded which). This TCR was sampled from an adult woman who had mild COVID-19 (a few samples of this study predate the infection). The sample titles of this study are shuffled in the database, so cell type and time point are left out; the donor was told from shared clones. The CDR3 sequence is CASSQDGPPDEQFF. The sequenced DNA: TGCGCCAGCAGCCAAGATGGCCCCCCCGATGAGCAGTTCTTC.